A selection of T cell receptor beta chains follows, all from one sample in a study of blood T cells in healthy people across ages. TCRdb itself ran the 5' RACE reads through MiXCR, one entry per CDR3 protein. The sample includes approximately 1.5 million distinct CDR3 sequences, almost 35% of them seen just once. Sequenced input: blood. The origin of the receptors is a woman younger than 45 in good health. Both conserved end residues are part of each CDR3. D genes are given only for firm matches. Clone size, where shown, is once, few, many, or a class for clones that have expanded.

TRBJ2-1 | TRBV9 | NA | NA | CASSVEGGAYNEQFF | TGTGCCAGCAGCGTAGAAGGGGGTGCATACAATGAGCAGTTCTTC
TRBJ1-6 | TRBV18 | NA | NA | CASSDGLSSYNSPLHF | TGTGCCAGCTCAGATGGCCTCTCTTCCTATAATTCACCCCTCCACTTT
TRBJ2-5 | TRBV6-6 | NA | few | CASRTQGLETQYF | TGTGCCAGCAGGACACAGGGACTTGAGACCCAGTACTTC
TRBJ1-6 | TRBV20-1 | NA | NA | CSAIMSSYNSPLHF | TGCAGTGCTATTATGAGCTCCTATAATTCACCCCTCCACTTT
TRBJ1-1 | TRBV2 | NA | NA | CASTQRGVDTEAFF | TGTGCCAGCACCCAAAGAGGGGTCGATACTGAAGCTTTCTTT
TRBJ2-1 | TRBV5-1 | TRBD2 | few | CASSLSLAASYNEQFF | TGCGCCAGCAGCTTGTCACTAGCGGCCTCCTACAATGAGCAGTTCTTC
TRBJ2-7 | TRBV27 | TRBD1 | NA | CASRYTTGTYEQYF | TGTGCCAGCAGATACACGACAGGGACCTACGAGCAGTACTTC
TRBJ2-6 | TRBV12-3/TRBV12-4 | TRBD2 | few | CASRASGRTGANVLTF | TGTGCCAGCAGGGCTAGCGGGAGAACTGGGGCCAACGTCCTGACTTTC
TRBJ2-6 | TRBV9 | TRBD1 | many | CASSALTGGYSGANVLTF | TGTGCCAGCAGCGCCTTGACAGGGGGCTACTCTGGGGCCAACGTCCTGACTTTC
TRBJ2-1 | TRBV29-1 | TRBD2 | many | CSVEGTSGTVRNLEQFF | TGCAGCGTTGAGGGGACTAGCGGGACCGTCCGGAATCTTGAGCAGTTCTTC
TRBJ2-3 | TRBV9 | NA | many | CASSPPRGTDTQYF | TGTGCCAGCAGCCCCCCGAGGGGCACAGATACGCAGTATTTT
TRBJ2-1 | TRBV7-8 | TRBD1 | NA | CASSLDRGSFNEQFF | TGTGCCAGCAGCCTTGACAGGGGATCGTTCAATGAGCAGTTCTTC
TRBJ2-2 | TRBV20-1 | NA | NA | CSAFQGNTGELFF | TGCAGTGCTTTTCAGGGGAACACCGGGGAGCTGTTTTTT
TRBJ2-3 | TRBV3-1 | TRBD2 | NA | CASSQDPSGGSLRDTQYF | TGTGCCAGCAGCCAAGATCCTAGCGGGGGCTCCCTGAGAGATACGCAGTATTTT
TRBJ2-1 | TRBV5-1 | TRBD1 | NA | CASSLQTGPRDEQFF | TGCGCCAGCAGCTTGCAGACAGGGCCCCGCGATGAGCAGTTCTTC
TRBJ1-1 | TRBV7-6 | NA | few | CASRSTRGPNTEAFF | TGTGCCAGCAGATCCACGCGGGGCCCGAACACTGAAGCTTTCTTT
TRBJ2-3 | TRBV20-1 | TRBD2 | few | CSARFAGGADTQYF | TGCAGTGCTAGATTCGCGGGAGGAGCAGATACGCAGTATTTT
TRBJ2-5 | TRBV7-9 | NA | few | CASSPRVSGEGETQYF | TGTGCCAGCAGCCCCAGGGTGTCCGGGGAAGGAGAGACCCAGTACTTC
TRBJ2-3 | TRBV6-5 | NA | few | CASRREQGPTDTQYF | TGTGCCAGCAGAAGAGAACAGGGCCCGACAGATACGCAGTATTTT
TRBJ2-1 | TRBV20-1 | NA | NA | CSAHETSFGSEQFF | TGCAGTGCTCACGAGACTAGTTTCGGGAGTGAGCAGTTCTTC
TRBJ2-7 | TRBV6-6 | NA | few | CASSYWGDEQYF | TGTGCCAGCAGTTATTGGGGGGACGAGCAGTACTTC
TRBJ1-1 | TRBV6-1 | NA | NA | CASSEQVGLNTEAFF | TGTGCCAGCAGTGAACAGGTGGGGCTGAACACTGAAGCTTTCTTT
TRBJ2-3 | TRBV20-1 | NA | few | CSAPTEPWGADTQYF | TGCAGTGCCCCGACAGAGCCTTGGGGCGCAGATACGCAGTATTTT
TRBJ2-7 | TRBV4-1 | NA | few | CASSQGRGPYEQYF | TGCGCCAGCAGCCAAGGCAGGGGCCCCTACGAGCAGTACTTC
TRBJ2-7 | TRBV5-6 | NA | NA | CASSSRGKDHEQYF | TGTGCCAGCAGCTCAAGGGGGAAAGACCACGAGCAGTACTTC
TRBJ2-1 | TRBV12-3/TRBV12-4 | TRBD2 | NA | CASRGLAGGNTHISYNEQFF | TGTGCCAGCAGGGGTCTAGCGGGAGGGAATACCCACATCTCCTACAATGAGCAGTTCTTC
TRBJ2-7 | TRBV10-1 | TRBD1 | NA | CASSETGTGAYEQYF | TGCGCCAGCAGTGAAACCGGGACAGGGGCCTACGAGCAGTACTTC
TRBJ2-5 | TRBV18 | TRBD1 | NA | CASGGQYQETQYF | TGTGCCAGCGGGGGACAGTATCAAGAGACCCAGTACTTC
TRBJ2-3 | TRBV20-1 | TRBD2 | NA | CSAQREAKGTQYF | TGCAGTGCTCAGCGGGAGGCAAAAGGTACGCAGTATTTT
TRBJ1-1 | TRBV6-1 | NA | few | CASRGPMNTEAFF | TGTGCCAGCAGGGGACCTATGAACACTGAAGCTTTCTTT
TRBJ2-3 | TRBV20-1 | TRBD2 | few | CSAPPGLARDTQYF | TGCAGTGCCCCTCCGGGACTAGCCAGGGATACGCAGTATTTT
TRBJ2-7 | TRBV20-1 | TRBD2 | NA | CSARVLRSGRIYEQYF | TGCAGTGCTAGAGTCCTACGTAGCGGGAGGATCTACGAGCAGTACTTC
TRBJ2-3 | TRBV15 | NA | NA | CATSRDGTGALNAQYF | TGTGCCACCAGCAGAGATGGAACGGGGGCTCTAAATGCGCAGTATTTT
TRBJ2-7 | TRBV15 | TRBD1 | NA | CATSGPLGQGRHEQYF | TGTGCCACCAGCGGCCCGCTCGGACAGGGGAGGCACGAGCAGTACTTC
TRBJ1-2 | TRBV7-2 | NA | NA | CASSKGRSNYGYTF | TGTGCCAGCAGTAAGGGCAGATCTAACTATGGCTACACCTTC
TRBJ1-5 | TRBV7-9 | NA | NA | CASSSGVGNQPQHF | TGTGCCAGCAGCTCGGGGGTTGGCAATCAGCCCCAGCATTTT
TRBJ2-7 | TRBV6-5 | NA | few | CASRSRQTSYEQYF | TGTGCCAGCAGGTCCCGACAGACCTCCTACGAGCAGTACTTC